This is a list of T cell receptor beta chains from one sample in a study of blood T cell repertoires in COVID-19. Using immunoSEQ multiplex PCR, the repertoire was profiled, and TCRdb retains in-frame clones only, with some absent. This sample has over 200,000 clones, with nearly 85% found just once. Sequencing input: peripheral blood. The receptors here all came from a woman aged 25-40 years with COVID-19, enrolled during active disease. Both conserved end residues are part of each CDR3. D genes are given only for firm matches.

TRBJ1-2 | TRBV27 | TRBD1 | CASSETGLLEGYTF
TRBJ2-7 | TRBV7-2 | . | CASSLDSVSYEQYF
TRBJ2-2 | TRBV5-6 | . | CASSLAGRPGELFF
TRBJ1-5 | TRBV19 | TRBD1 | CASLGTGGGGYNQPQHF
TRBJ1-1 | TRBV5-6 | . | CASSLGAGLETEAFF
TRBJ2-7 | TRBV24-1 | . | CATSDSDSLEQYF
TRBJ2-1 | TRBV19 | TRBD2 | CASSPYSGNSYNEQFF
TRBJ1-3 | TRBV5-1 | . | CASGTVGANTIYF
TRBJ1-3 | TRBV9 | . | CASSAGEYGNTIYF
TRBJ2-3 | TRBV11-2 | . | CASSPFVGGNTDTQYF
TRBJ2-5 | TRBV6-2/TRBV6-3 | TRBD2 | CASSYPSSGRISRGETQYF
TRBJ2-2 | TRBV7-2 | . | CASSLASGTGELFF
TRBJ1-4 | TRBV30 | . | CAWSVGGPNEKLFF
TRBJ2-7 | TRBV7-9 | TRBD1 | CASSLGGQGSYEQYF
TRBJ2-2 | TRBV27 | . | CASSLLQGSTGELFF
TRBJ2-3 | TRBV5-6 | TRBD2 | CASSLGTSGIDTQYF
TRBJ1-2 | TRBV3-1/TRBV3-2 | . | CASSQDRGYTF
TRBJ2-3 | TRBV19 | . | CASRDNTDTQYF
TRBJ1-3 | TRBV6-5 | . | CASTPRTDGNTIYF
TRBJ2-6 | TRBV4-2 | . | CASSLGPAGSGANVLTF
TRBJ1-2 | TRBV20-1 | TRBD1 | CSAERQGWYTF
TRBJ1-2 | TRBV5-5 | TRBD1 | CASSLDPSRGRSDGYTF
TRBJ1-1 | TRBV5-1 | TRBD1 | CASSLGATGVRTEAFF
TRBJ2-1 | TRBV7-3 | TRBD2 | CASSFDAGGTYNEQFF
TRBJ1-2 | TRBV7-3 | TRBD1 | CASSFGQGEGYTF
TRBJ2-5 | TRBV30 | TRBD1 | CAWSPQGQETQYF
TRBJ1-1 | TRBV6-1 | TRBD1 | CASSEVLTGGSGTEAFF
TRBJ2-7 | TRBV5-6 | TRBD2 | CASSLGAGGPYEQYF
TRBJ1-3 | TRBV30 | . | CAGLWRTSISGNTIYF
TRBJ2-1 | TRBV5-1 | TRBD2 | CASSFWLAGGNEQFF
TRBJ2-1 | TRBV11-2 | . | CASSPYYGEGFDNEQFF
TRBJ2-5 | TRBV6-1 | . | CASSEKTGGDRETQYF
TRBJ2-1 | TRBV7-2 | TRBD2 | CASTGLAGALDEQFF
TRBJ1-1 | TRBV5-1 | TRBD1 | CASSSDRGSTEAFF
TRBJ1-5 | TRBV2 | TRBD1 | CASSGGQASNQPQHF
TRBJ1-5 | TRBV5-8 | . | CASSLAVQTNQPQHF
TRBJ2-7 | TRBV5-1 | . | CASSLDPLGSSYEQYF
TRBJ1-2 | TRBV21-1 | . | CASSYRDGYTF
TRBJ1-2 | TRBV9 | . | CASSAGGGNGYTF
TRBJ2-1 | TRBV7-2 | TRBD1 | CASSSGQGNEQFF
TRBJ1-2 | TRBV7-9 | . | CASSVGQWVDGYTF
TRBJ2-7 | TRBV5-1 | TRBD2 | CASSRRREVSHEQYF
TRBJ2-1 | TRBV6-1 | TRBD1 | CASGDSPLNEQFF
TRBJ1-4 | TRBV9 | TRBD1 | CASSTGQGNVEKLFF
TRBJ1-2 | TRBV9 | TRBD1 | CASSVGQYDNYGYTF
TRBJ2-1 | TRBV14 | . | CASSQEIVQGNEQFF
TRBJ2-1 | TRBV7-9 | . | CASSLRSSEHNEQFF
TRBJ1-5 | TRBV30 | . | CAYQGIGSNQPQHF
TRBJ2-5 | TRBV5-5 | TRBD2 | CASSLLAGDETQYF
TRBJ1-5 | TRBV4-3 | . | CASSQDGAFNQPQHF
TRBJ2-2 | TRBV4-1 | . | CASSLAEGYTGELFF
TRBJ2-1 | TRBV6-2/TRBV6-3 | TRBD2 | CASSYTALADFYNEQFF
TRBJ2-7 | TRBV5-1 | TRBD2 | CASSPTSGTFYEQYF
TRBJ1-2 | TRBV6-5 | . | CASRLGGLANYGYTF
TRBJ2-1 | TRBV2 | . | CASTIIRDNEQFF